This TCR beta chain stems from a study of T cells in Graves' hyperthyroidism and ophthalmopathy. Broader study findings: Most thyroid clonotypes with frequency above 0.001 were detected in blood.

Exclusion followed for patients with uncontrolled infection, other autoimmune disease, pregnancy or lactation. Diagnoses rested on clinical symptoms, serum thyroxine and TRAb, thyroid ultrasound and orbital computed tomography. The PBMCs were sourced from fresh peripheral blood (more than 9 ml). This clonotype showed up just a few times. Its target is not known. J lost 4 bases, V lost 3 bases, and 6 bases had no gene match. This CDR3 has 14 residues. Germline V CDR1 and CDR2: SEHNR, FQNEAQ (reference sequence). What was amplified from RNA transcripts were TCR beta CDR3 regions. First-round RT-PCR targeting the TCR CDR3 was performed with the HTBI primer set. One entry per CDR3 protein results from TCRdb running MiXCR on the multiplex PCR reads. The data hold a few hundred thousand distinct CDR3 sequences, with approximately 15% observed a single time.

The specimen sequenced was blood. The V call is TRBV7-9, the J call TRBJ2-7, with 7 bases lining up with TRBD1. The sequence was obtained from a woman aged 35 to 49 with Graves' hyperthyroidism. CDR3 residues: CASSFAGTEYEQYF. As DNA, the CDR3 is TGTGCCAGCAGCTTTGCCGGGACAGAGTACGAGCAGTACTTC.